This entry lists 21 T cell receptor beta chains sequenced from one sample in a study of blood T cell repertoires in COVID-19. TCRdb's table, derived via immunoSEQ multiplex PCR, lists solely in-frame clones and lacks some. Of around 300,000 clones detected, about 89% appear once; the ten largest clones hold around 2.4%. The sequencing input was PBMCs or T cells enriched from blood (not recorded which). The source is a woman between 18 and 29 years old who had recovered from COVID-19.

V is TRBV12-3 or TRBV12-4 and J is TRBJ2-7; possibly TRBD2 for D (6 bases). The length of the CDR3 is 11 residues. V lost 3 bases and J 6 bases, leaving 6 bases between the germline ends. CDR3 region: CASSLGGEQYF. The CDR3 DNA follows: TGTGCCAGCAGTTTGGGGGGCGAGCAGTACTTC.

This clone appeared a few times. The CDR3 sequence is CAITSGHLNTGELFF. The CDR3 region has the DNA TGTGCCATCACCTCTGGACACCTCAACACCGGGGAGCTGTTTTTT. J is TRBJ2-2 and V is TRBV10-3; possible D gene TRBD1, 5 bases. Trimming shortened V by 7 bases and J by 2 bases, and 14 bases separated the two germline ends. Germline-derived CDR1 and CDR2 are ENHRY and SYGVKD. The CDR3 loop spans 15 amino acids.

V usage is TRBV28 and J usage is TRBJ2-3; weak D call: TRBD2 (6 bases). This CDR3 has 16 amino acids. Between the trimmed V and J ends, which lost 8 bases and 1 base, there was a span of 19 bases. Germline loops: CDR1 MDHEN, CDR2 SYDVKM. The CDR3 loop reads CASPPGDGPGTDTQYF. The CDR3, as DNA: TGTGCCAGCCCACCGGGAGACGGCCCTGGCACAGATACGCAGTATTTT.

In regard to this clone: The junction shows a germline mismatch at one end, possibly a read error. This chain connects TRBV2 to TRBJ1-2, with TRBD1 identical over 9 bases. Germline V gene sequence: CDR1 SNHLY, CDR2 FYNNEI. The CDR3 loop spans 16 amino acids. CDR3 nucleotide sequence: TGTGCCAGCACTGAAAAACAGGGGGCGCATAGCTATGGCTACACCTTC. Amino acid sequence: CASTEKQGAHSYGYTF.

The CDR3 region has the DNA TGCAGCGTCGGGGCGGGGACAGGGACCTACGAGCAGTACTTC. Translating gives CSVGAGTGTYEQYF. The genes are TRBV29-1 and TRBJ2-7; 9 bases fit TRBD1. After removal of 6 bases from V and 2 bases from J, the junction contained 8 bases not matched to a gene. Germline CDR1 reads SQVTM; CDR2 reads ANQGSEA. The CDR3 runs to 14 residues.

The chain links TRBV4-3 to TRBJ1-1; D perhaps matches TRBD1 (6 bases). The CDR3 runs 16 residues. CDR1 and CDR2 from the germline V gene are LGHNA and YSLEER. V lost 0 bases, J lost 3 bases, and 14 bases lay in between. The CDR3 is CASSQDTGQGHTEAFF. DNA of the CDR3: TGCGCCAGCAGCCAAGATACGGGGCAGGGGCACACTGAAGCTTTCTTT.

This chain connects TRBV4-1 to TRBJ2-2; 10 bases are a match to TRBD1. Germline values: CDR1 MGHRA, CDR2 YSYEKL. The CDR3 sequence is 15 residues long. V dropped 5 bases and J dropped 3; count of bases not matched to a gene: 3. The CDR3 DNA is TGCGCCAGCAGCTCCGGACAGGGGGACACCGGGGAGCTGTTTTTT. Protein: CASSSGQGDTGELFF.

The chain combines TRBV3-1 (or the pseudogene TRBV3-2) with TRBJ1-6; D may be TRBD1 (6 bases). The germline CDR1 and CDR2 sequences are LGHDT and YNNKEL (reference sequence). Trimming cost V 1 base and J 13 bases, with 14 bases left between them. The CDR3 is made up of 14 amino acids. CDR3 residues: CASSQAGEGLPLHF. In nucleotides, the CDR3 is TGTGCCAGCAGCCAAGCAGGGGAGGGGTTGCCCCTCCACTTT.

The genes are TRBV6-6 and TRBJ2-3, with a weak D call TRBD2 (5 bases). V was shortened by 5 bases and J by 0 bases, with 9 bases between the two germline ends. This CDR3 is 14 amino acids long. The germline V gene has CDR1 MNHNY and CDR2 SVGAGI (reference sequence). The CDR3 DNA is TGTGCCAGCAGTAGCGGTACTAGCACAGATACGCAGTATTTT. It codes for CASSSGTSTDTQYF.

The chain joins TRBV11-2 to TRBJ1-5; a weak D match, TRBD1 (6 bases). V lost 0 bases and J 2 bases, leaving 8 bases between the germline ends. CDR1 is SGHAT, CDR2 FQNNGV, per germline. The CDR3 is made up of 15 amino acids. The chain's CDR3 is CASSLDRGGNQPQHF. The DNA of the CDR3 is TGTGCCAGCAGCTTAGACAGGGGAGGCAATCAGCCCCAGCATTTT.

The rearrangement links TRBV5-4 to TRBJ1-1; D is perhaps TRBD1 (5 bases). There are 14 residues in the CDR3. With 4 bases removed from V and 5 bases from J, the gap between germline ends came to 15 bases. CDR1 and CDR2 from the germline V gene are SGHNT and YYREEE (reference sequence). The CDR3 DNA is TGTGCCAGCAGCCCCTATATGGGGGGGACTGAAGCTTTCTTT. Its translation is CASSPYMGGTEAFF.

The chain uses TRBV5-1 and TRBJ2-1; TRBD2 might be the D (5 bases). Trimming took off 6 bases at V and 0 bases at J, with 13 bases between the two ends. This CDR3 region has 15 residues. Germline V gene sequence: CDR1 SGHRS, CDR2 YFSETQ. The CDR3 DNA sequence: TGCGCCAGCACCCGACCTGGGAGCTCCTACAATGAGCAGTTCTTC. Residues: CASTRPGSSYNEQFF.

The V gene is TRBV4-3, the J gene TRBJ2-7; 7 bases agree with TRBD1. The ends lost 0 bases at V and 4 bases at J; junction bases unmatched: 3. Germline V gene data show CDR1 as LGHNA and CDR2 as YSLEER. The CDR3 loop spans 14 amino acids. Here the CDR3 reads CASSQDHRGYEQYF. Written as DNA, the CDR3 is TGCGCCAGCAGCCAAGATCACAGGGGATACGAGCAGTACTTC.

The V gene is TRBV15, the J gene TRBJ1-1, with TRBD1 identical over 8 bases. Unmatched junction bases numbered 5, after V lost 7 bases and J lost 4 bases. CDR3 size: 13 residues. CDR1 and CDR2 from the germline V gene are LNHNV and YYDKDF (reference sequence). The CDR3 region has the DNA TGTGCCACCATGGACAGGGTAAGCACTGAAGCTTTCTTT. This encodes CATMDRVSTEAFF. Combining the CDR3 with reference TRBV15 and TRBJ1-1 gives the whole variable domain DAMVIQNPRYQVTQFGKPVTLSCSQTLNHNVMYWYQQKSSQAPKLLFHYYDKDFNNEADTPDNFQSRRPNTSFCFLDIRSPGLGDTAMYLCATMDRVSTEAFFGQGTRLTVV.

J is TRBJ2-1 and V is TRBV7-3, with 9 bases identical to TRBD1. V lost 5 bases to trimming and J lost 5 bases; unmatched junction nucleotides: 10. Germline lookup yields CDR1 SGHTA and CDR2 FQGTGA. The length of the CDR3 is 16 residues. This CDR3 is CASSRMGQGLDNEQFF. DNA of the CDR3: TGTGCCAGCAGCCGCATGGGACAGGGCCTAGACAATGAGCAGTTCTTC.

The chain recombines TRBV7-3 with TRBJ2-3; possible D gene TRBD2, 6 bases. V lost 5 bases to trimming and J lost 0 bases, with 9 bases between them. This CDR3 has 14 residues. The germline CDR1 and CDR2 sequences are SGHTA and FQGTGA. CDR3 loop: CASSGGLSTDTQYF. The DNA for the CDR3 is TGTGCCAGCAGCGGGGGACTCAGCACAGATACGCAGTATTTT.

J is TRBJ2-3 and V is TRBV4-1, with 9 bases that match TRBD2. This CDR3 contains 20 residues. The germline gives CDR1 MGHRA, CDR2 YSYEKL. Trimming removed 0 bases from V and 2 bases from J; junction bases left unmatched: 15. The CDR3: CASSQDRAGGQPRHTDTQYF. Here the CDR3 DNA reads TGCGCCAGCAGCCAAGATAGGGCGGGGGGGCAACCTAGACACACAGATACGCAGTATTTT.

This clone was observed once. V is TRBV7-2 and J is TRBJ2-1, with 8 bases fitting TRBD1. The CDR3 sequence is 15 residues long. V lost 3 bases and J lost 8; bases outside the gene matches: 9. The germline CDR1 and CDR2 sequences are SGHTA and FQGNSA. The DNA of the CDR3 is TGTGCCAGCAGCTTTGACAGGGGTAGCATCGATGAGCAGTTCTTC. Translation: CASSFDRGSIDEQFF.

The DNA for the CDR3 is TGTGCCAGTAGTACAGTTTTGGTGCAGCGGGAGGGCCCGTTATTGCGAGAGACCCAGTACTTC. Its protein product is CASSTVLVQREGPLLRETQYF. The chain has TRBV19 and TRBJ2-5, with TRBD2 matching 10 bases. The CDR3 covers 21 residues. Germline trimming cut 4 bases from V and 4 bases from J; bases unmatched to any gene: 24. Germline CDR1 reads LNHDA; CDR2 reads SQIVND (reference sequence).

The gene calls are TRBV4-1 and TRBJ2-7; D possibly corresponds to TRBD2 (7 bases). Trimming shortened V by 4 bases and J by 3 bases, and 19 bases separated the two germline ends. Germline CDR1 MGHRA, CDR2 YSYEKL. The CDR3 covers 16 residues. The chain's CDR3 is CASSPDYMGGLYEQYF. The CDR3 coding sequence is TGCGCCAGCAGCCCGGACTATATGGGGGGGCTCTACGAGCAGTACTTC.

This chain joins TRBV15 and TRBJ1-5, with D perhaps TRBD1 (6 bases). V was trimmed by 5 bases and J by 4 bases, leaving 15 bases between them. The CDR3 is made up of 15 amino acids. Germline V gives CDR1 LNHNV, CDR2 YYDKDF (reference sequence). The CDR3 sequence: CATSRGGAGNQPQHF. DNA of the CDR3: TGTGCCACCAGCCGCGGGGGCGCGGGAAATCAGCCCCAGCATTTT.